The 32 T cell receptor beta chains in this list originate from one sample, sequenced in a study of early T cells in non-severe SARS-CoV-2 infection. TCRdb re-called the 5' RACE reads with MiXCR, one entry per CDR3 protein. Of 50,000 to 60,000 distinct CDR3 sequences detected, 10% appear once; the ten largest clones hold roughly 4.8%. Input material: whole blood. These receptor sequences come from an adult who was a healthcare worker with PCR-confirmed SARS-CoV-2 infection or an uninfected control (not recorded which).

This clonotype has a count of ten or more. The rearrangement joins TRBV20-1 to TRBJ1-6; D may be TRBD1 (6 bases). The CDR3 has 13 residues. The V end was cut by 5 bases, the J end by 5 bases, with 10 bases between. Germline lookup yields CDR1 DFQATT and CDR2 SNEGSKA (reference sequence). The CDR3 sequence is CSAEGVHNSPLHF. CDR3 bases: TGCAGTGCTGAGGGGGTACATAATTCACCCCTCCACTTT.

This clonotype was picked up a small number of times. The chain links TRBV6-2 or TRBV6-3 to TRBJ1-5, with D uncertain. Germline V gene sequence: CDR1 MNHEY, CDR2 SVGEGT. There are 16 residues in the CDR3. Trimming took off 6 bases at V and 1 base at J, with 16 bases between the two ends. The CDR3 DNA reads TGTGCCAGCAGCCACCTTTTGGGTCGGAGCAATCAGCCCCAGCATTTT. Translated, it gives CASSHLLGRSNQPQHF.

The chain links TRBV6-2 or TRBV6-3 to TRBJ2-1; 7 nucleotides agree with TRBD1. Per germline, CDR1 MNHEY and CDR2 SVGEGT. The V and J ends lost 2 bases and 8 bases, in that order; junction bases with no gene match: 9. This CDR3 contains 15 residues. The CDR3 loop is CASSYRSGGSDEQFF. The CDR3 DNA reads TGTGCCAGCAGTTACCGTTCAGGGGGTTCGGATGAGCAGTTCTTC.

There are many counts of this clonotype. The CDR3, as DNA: TGCGCCAGCAGCCAAGAAAGGGGGGGGACCCGCACAGATACGCAGTATTTT. It yields the protein CASSQERGGTRTDTQYF. The chain is built from TRBV4-1 and TRBJ2-3, with a weak D call TRBD2 (7 bases). Looked up from germline, CDR1 is MGHRA and CDR2 is YSYEKL. This CDR3 is 17 amino acids long. Trimming removed 0 bases from V and 1 base from J, with 14 bases in between.

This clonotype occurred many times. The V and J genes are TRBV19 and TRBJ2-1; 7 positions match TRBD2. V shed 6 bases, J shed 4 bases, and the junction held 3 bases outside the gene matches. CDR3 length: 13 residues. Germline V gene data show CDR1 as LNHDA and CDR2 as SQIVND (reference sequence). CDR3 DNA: TGTGCCAGTAGGGCTAGCGGTTACAATGAGCAGTTCTTC. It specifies CASRASGYNEQFF.

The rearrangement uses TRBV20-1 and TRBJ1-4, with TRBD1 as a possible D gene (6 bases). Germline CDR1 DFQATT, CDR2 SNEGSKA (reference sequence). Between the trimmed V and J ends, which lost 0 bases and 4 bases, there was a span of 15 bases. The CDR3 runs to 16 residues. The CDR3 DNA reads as TGCAGTGCTAGAGACCCCCGAGGGGGGTATAATGAAAAACTGTTTTTT. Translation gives CSARDPRGGYNEKLFF.

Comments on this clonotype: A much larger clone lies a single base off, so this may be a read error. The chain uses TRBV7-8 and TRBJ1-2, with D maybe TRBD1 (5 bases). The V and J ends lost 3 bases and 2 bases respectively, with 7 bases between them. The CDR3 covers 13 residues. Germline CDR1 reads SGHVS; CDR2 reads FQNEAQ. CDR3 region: CASSFAGNYGYTF. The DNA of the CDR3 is TGTGCCAGCAGCTTCGCAGGGAACTATGGCTACACCTTC. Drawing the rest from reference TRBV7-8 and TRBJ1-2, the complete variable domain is GAGVSQSPRYKVAKRGQDVALRCDPISGHVSLFWYQQALGQGPEFLTYFQNEAQLDKSGLPSDRFFAERPEGSVSTLKIQRTQQEDSAVYLCASSFAGNYGYTFGSGTRLTVV.

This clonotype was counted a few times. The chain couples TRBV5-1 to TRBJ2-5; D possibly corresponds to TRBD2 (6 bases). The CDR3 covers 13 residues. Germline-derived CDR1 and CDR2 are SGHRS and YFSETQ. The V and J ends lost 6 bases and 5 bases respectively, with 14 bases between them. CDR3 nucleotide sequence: TGCGCCAGCACCCGGGGGAGCGGGGAGACCCAGTACTTC. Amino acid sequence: CASTRGSGETQYF. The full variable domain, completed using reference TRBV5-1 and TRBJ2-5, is KAGVTQTPRYLIKTRGQQVTLSCSPISGHRSVSWYQQTPGQGLQFLFEYFSETQRNKGNFPGRFSGRQFSNSRSEMNVSTLELGDSALYLCASTRGSGETQYFGPGTRLLVL.

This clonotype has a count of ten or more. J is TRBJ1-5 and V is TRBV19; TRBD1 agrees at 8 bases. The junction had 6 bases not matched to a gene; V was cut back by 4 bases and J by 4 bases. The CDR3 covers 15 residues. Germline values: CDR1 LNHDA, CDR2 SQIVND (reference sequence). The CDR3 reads CASSTTRQGNQPQHF. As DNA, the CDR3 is TGTGCCAGTAGTACTACCCGACAGGGGAATCAGCCCCAGCATTTT.

CDR3 coding DNA: TGTGCCAGCAGCTTGAGGGAGGCCAAAAACATTCAGTACTTC. Its translation is CASSLREAKNIQYF. V is TRBV5-4 and J is TRBJ2-4; TRBD2 might be the D (5 bases). The CDR3 runs to 14 residues. V lost 1 base and J lost 1, with 6 bases in between. Germline V gene data show CDR1 as SGHNT and CDR2 as YYREEE (reference sequence).

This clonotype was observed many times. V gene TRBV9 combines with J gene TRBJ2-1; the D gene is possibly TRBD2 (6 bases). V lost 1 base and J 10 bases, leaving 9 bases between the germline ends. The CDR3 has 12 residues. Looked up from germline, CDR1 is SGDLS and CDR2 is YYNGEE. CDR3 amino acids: CASSVSGVEQFF. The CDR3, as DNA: TGTGCCAGCAGCGTATCGGGAGTCGAGCAGTTCTTC. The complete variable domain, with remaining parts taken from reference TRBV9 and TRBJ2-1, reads DSGVTQTPKHLITATGQRVTLRCSPRSGDLSVYWYQQSLDQGLQFLIQYYNGEERAKGNILERFSAQQFPDLHSELNLSSLELGDSALYFCASSVSGVEQFFGPGTRLTVL.

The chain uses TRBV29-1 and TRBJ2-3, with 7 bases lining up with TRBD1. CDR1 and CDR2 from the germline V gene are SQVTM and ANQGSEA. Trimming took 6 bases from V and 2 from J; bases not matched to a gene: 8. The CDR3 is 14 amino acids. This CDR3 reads CSVIPGQPTDTQYF. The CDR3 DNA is TGCAGCGTCATACCGGGACAGCCCACAGATACGCAGTATTTT.

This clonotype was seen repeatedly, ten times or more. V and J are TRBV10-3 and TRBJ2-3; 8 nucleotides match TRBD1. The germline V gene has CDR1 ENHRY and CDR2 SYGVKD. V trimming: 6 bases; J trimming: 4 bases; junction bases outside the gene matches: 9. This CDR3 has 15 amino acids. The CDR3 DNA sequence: TGTGCCATCAGGGCAGGGGGCAAGTTTGCAGATACGCAGTATTTT. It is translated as CAIRAGGKFADTQYF.

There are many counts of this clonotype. The CDR3 reads CASSYGQDRYNEQFF. The CDR3 coding sequence is TGTGCCAGCAGTTACGGGCAGGACCGATACAATGAGCAGTTCTTC. The chain joins TRBV6-5 to TRBJ2-1; D ambiguous. Germline CDR1 and CDR2: MNHEY and SVGAGI. The germline V and J ends were trimmed by 2 bases and 4 bases, with 12 bases remaining between them. The CDR3 loop spans 15 amino acids.

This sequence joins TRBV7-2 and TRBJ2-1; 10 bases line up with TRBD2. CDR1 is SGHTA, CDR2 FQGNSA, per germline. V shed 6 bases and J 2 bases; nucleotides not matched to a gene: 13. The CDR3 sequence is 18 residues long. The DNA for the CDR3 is TGTGCCAGCAGGATCGGGACTAGCGTTCATCGGACCTACAATGAGCAGTTCTTC. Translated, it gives CASRIGTSVHRTYNEQFF.

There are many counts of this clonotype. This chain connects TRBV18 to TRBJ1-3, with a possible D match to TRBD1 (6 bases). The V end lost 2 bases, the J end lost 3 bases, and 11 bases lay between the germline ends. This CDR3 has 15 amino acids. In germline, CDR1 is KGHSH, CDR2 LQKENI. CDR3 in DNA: TGTGCCAGCTCACCAGGCAGGGGAGGTGGAAACACCATATATTTT. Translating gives CASSPGRGGGNTIYF.

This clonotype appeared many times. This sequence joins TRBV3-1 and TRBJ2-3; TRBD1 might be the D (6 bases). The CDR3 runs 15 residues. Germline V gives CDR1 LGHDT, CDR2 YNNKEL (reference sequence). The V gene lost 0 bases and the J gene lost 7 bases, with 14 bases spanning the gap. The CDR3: CASSQDTRQEHTQYF. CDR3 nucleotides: TGTGCCAGCAGCCAAGATACGAGACAGGAGCATACGCAGTATTTT.

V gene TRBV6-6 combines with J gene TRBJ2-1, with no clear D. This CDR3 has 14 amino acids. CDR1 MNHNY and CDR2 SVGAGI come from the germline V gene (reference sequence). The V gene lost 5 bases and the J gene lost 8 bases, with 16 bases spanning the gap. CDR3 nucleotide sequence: TGTGCCAGCAGTGCTCTCGAGTGGTTAGATGAGCAGTTCTTC. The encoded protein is CASSALEWLDEQFF.

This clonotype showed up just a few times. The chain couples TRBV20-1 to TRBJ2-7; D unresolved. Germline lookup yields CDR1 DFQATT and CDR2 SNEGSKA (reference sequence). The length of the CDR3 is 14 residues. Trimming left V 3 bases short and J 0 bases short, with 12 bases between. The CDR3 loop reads CSASKGTTSYEQYF. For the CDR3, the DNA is TGCAGTGCTAGTAAGGGTACTACCTCCTACGAGCAGTACTTC.

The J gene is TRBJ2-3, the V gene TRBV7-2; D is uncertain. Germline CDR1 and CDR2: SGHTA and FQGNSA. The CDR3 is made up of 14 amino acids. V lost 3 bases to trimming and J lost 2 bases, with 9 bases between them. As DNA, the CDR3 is TGTGCCAGCAGCTTTTCGAGGACCACAGATACGCAGTATTTT. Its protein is CASSFSRTTDTQYF.

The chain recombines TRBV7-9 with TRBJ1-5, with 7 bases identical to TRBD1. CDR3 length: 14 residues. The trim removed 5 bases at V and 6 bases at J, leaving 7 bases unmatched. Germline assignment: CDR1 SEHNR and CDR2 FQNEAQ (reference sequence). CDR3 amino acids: CASSPGGGLQPQHF. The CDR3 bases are TGTGCCAGCAGCCCAGGGGGGGGCCTTCAGCCCCAGCATTTT.

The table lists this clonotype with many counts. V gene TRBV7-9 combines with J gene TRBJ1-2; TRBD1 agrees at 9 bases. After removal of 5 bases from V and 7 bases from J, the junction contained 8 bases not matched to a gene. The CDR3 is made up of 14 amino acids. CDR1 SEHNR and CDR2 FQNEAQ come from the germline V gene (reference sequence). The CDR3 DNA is TGTGCCAGCAGCCAGGGACAGGGAAGAGGTGGCTACACCTTC. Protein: CASSQGQGRGGYTF. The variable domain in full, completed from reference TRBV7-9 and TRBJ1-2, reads DTGVSQNPRHKITKRGQNVTFRCDPISEHNRLYWYRQTLGQGPEFLTYFQNEAQLEKSRLLSDRFSAERPKGSFSTLEIQRTEQGDSAMYLCASSQGQGRGGYTFGSGTRLTVV.

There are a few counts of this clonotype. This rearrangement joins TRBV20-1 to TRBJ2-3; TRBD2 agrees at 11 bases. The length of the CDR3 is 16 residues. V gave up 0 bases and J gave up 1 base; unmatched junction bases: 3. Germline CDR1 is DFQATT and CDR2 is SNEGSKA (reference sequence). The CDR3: CSARDQTSGGTDTQYF. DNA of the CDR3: TGCAGTGCTAGAGATCAGACTAGCGGGGGCACAGATACGCAGTATTTT.

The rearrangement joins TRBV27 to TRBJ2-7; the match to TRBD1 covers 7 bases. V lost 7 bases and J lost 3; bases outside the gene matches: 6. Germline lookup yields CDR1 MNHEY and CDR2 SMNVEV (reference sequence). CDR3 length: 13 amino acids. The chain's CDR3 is CASTKGASYEQYF. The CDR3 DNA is TGTGCCAGCACAAAGGGGGCGAGCTACGAGCAGTACTTC.

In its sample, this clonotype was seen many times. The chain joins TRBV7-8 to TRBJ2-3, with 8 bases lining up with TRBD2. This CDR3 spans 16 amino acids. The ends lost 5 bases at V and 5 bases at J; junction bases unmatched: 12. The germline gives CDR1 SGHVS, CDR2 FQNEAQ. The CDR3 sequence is CASSLGKREIIDTQYF. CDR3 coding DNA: TGTGCCAGCAGCCTAGGAAAGCGGGAGATAATAGATACGCAGTATTTT. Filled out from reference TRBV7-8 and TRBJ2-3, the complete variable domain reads GAGVSQSPRYKVAKRGQDVALRCDPISGHVSLFWYQQALGQGPEFLTYFQNEAQLDKSGLPSDRFFAERPEGSVSTLKIQRTQQEDSAVYLCASSLGKREIIDTQYFGPGTRLTVL.

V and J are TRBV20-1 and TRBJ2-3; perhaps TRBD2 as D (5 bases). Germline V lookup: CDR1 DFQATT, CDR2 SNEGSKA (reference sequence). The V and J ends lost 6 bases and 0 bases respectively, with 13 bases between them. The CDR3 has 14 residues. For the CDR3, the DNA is TGCAGTGCAATCCGGGAAGCCAGCACAGATACGCAGTATTTT. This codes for CSAIREASTDTQYF.

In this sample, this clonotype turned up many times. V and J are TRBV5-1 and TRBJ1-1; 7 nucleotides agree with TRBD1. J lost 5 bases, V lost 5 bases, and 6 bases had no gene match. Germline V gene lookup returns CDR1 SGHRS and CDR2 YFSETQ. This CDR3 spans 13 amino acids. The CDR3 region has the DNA TGCGCCAGCAGTAACAGGGGTGGAACTGAAGCTTTCTTT. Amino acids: CASSNRGGTEAFF.

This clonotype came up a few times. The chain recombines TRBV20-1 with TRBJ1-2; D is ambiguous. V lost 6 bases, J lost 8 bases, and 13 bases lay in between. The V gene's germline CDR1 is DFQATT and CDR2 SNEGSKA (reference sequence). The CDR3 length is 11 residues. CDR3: CSAEVMYGYTF. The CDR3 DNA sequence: TGCAGTGCCGAAGTCATGTACGGCTACACCTTC.

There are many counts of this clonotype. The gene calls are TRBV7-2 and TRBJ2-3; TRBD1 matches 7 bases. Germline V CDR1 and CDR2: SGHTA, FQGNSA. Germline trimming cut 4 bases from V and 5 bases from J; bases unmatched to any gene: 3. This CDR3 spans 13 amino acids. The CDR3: CASSYDRVDTQYF. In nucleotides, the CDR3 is TGTGCCAGCAGCTACGACAGGGTAGATACGCAGTATTTT.

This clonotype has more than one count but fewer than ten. This CDR3 is CASSIGGQNYEQYF. The CDR3 DNA reads TGCGCCAGCAGCATTGGGGGGCAGAATTACGAGCAGTACTTC. The chain has TRBV5-1 and TRBJ2-7, with D possibly called TRBD1 or TRBD2 (6 bases each). Trimming left V 4 bases short and J 4 bases short, with 15 bases between. The CDR3 has 14 residues. Germline CDR1 is SGHRS and CDR2 is YFSETQ.

CDR3 coding DNA: TGCAGTGCTAGAGATCCCCGACTAGCGGGGACGAATGAGCAGTTCTTC. Its protein product is CSARDPRLAGTNEQFF. This rearrangement joins TRBV20-1 to TRBJ2-1, with TRBD2 identical over 11 bases. The CDR3 consists of 16 residues. The V gene end was trimmed by 0 bases and the J gene end by 7 bases; junction bases not matched to a gene: 8. Germline CDR1 and CDR2: DFQATT and SNEGSKA (reference sequence).

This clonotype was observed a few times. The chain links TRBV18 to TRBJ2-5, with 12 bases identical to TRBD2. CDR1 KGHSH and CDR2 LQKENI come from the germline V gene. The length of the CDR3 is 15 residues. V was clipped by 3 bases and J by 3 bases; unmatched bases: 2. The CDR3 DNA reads TGTGCCAGCTCACCTAGGACTAGCGGGGAAGAGACCCAGTACTTC. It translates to CASSPRTSGEETQYF.